Reported below is one T cell receptor beta chain. The antigen is undetermined. Within Nashville, Tennessee resided all donors, each a Caucasian adult. This CDR3 contains 14 residues. Germline values: CDR1 KGHSH, CDR2 LQKENI. With 5 bases removed from V and 4 bases from J, the gap between germline ends came to 12 bases. The data are from a study of shared clonotypes between healthy human individuals. At the level of the study: The study drew on two women and a few men aged 18 to 49 as donors. The study's findings and limits: What limited the represented genetic and exposure-history diversity was the small number of donors.

Only in-frame clones appear in the TCRdb table, and some are missing; sequencing was by immunoSEQ multiplex PCR. This sample yields roughly 500,000 clones, of which less than 85% are seen a single time; 10% to 15% belongs to the top ten. The chain uses TRBV18 and TRBJ1-5; weak D call: TRBD1 (5 bases). Sequenced: PBMCs. This sequence was found in a woman in her 40s in good health. Some clones in this sample may be carry-over from other donors' samples. This CDR3 reads CASSSGTVNQPQHF. In DNA form, the CDR3 reads TGTGCCAGCTCATCCGGGACGGTGAATCAGCCCCAGCATTTT.